This T cell receptor (beta chain) comes out of a study of shared clonotypes between healthy human individuals. The protocol was immunoSEQ multiplex PCR, while the TCRdb copy is restricted to in-frame clones and leaves out a portion. This sample has a few million clones, with approximately 94% found just once. Looked up from germline, CDR1 is SGHTA and CDR2 is FQGNSA. Trimming took off 5 bases at V and 3 bases at J, with 17 bases between the two ends. The CDR3 runs 15 residues. As regards this clone: Its antigen remains unknown.

Study observations and caveats: Clonotype sharing across several donors was observed for around 5.1% of naive CD4 clonotypes. All-four-donor shared clonotypes had higher generation probabilities than non-shared clonotypes did.

The authors divided CD4+ cells into CD45RA+ naive and CD45RA-negative memory subsets. The rearrangement links TRBV7-2 to TRBJ2-7, with D uncertain. This TCR was sampled from a man aged 18 to 30 in good health. The specimen was naive CD4+ T cells sorted from blood. The subset was: CD45RA+ positively selected. CDR3 in DNA: TGTGCCAGCAGCCCGACCGCAAACATAAACTACGAGCAGTACTTC. Its protein is CASSPTANINYEQYF.